Included here is one TCR beta chain sequence, with context. Produced via immunoSEQ multiplex PCR; TCRdb's table is partial and in-frame only. The data hold over 70,000 clones, with roughly 80% observed a single time. Germline V gene data show CDR1 as GTSNPN and CDR2 as SVGIG (reference sequence). With 4 bases removed from V and 5 bases from J, the gap between germline ends came to 12 bases. The CDR3 covers 14 residues. The data originate from a study of T cell responses to AZD1222 COVID-19 vaccine. Material: peripheral blood, obtained 28 days after the second dose of the MenACWY control vaccine. The rearrangement links TRBV30 to TRBJ1-6, with D hard to call. The receptor was isolated from an adult who received the MenACWY meningococcal vaccine as a control. The chain's CDR3 is CAWNPAADNSPLHF. As DNA, the CDR3 is TGTGCCTGGAACCCCGCGGCAGATAATTCACCCCTCCACTTT.